A selection of T cell receptor beta chains follows, all from one sample in a study of blood T cell repertoires in COVID-19. Clones were read by immunoSEQ multiplex PCR, and TCRdb kept only the in-frame ones, dropping some. The sample consists of more than 400,000 clones, approximately 85% of them appearing once. The material sequenced was peripheral blood. These receptors were taken from a human donor in a cohort sampled during active COVID-19. The CDR3 runs from the conserved cysteine through the conserved F or W. A D gene is named only where the DNA matches it firmly. Only some rows state a clone size, as once, few, many or a class for expanded clones.

v_call	d_call	clone_size	j_call	cdr3_aa	cdr3_nt
TRBV30	TRBD2	-	TRBJ2-1	CALDPSSGSYNEQFF	TGTGCCCTGGATCCTTCTAGCGGCTCCTACAATGAGCAGTTCTTC
TRBV30	TRBD2	-	TRBJ2-1	CAGKGASGVNEQFF	TGTGCCGGGAAGGGGGCTAGCGGGGTCAATGAGCAGTTCTTC
TRBV28	TRBD2	once	TRBJ2-3	CASSSPAGGTTDTQYF	TGTGCCAGCAGTTCCCCGGCGGGGGGGACCACAGATACGCAGTATTTT
TRBV4-1	-	-	TRBJ2-1	CASSQGPGRPAQFF	TGCGCCAGCAGCCAAGGACCGGGAAGGCCGGCGCAGTTCTTC
TRBV27	TRBD1	-	TRBJ2-7	CASSLRAAGTGSSYEQYF	TGTGCCAGCAGTTTAAGGGCTGCCGGGACAGGGTCCTCCTACGAGCAGTACTTC
TRBV7-3	TRBD1	-	TRBJ2-3	CASSLGQGTDTQYF	TGTGCCAGCAGCCTGGGACAGGGCACAGATACGCAGTATTTT
TRBV29-1	-	-	TRBJ2-5	CSVRTEETQYF	TGCAGCGTACGGACAGAAGAGACCCAGTACTTC
TRBV19	-	-	TRBJ1-2	CASSLGGVGSNYGYTF	TGTGCCAGTAGCCTCGGCGGGGTGGGCTCTAACTATGGCTACACCTTC
TRBV6-6	-	-	TRBJ2-7	CASSHTGEWSYEQYF	TGTGCCAGCAGCCATACAGGCGAGTGGAGCTACGAGCAGTACTTC
TRBV21-1	-	-	TRBJ1-6	CASTQRGIGSPLHF	TGTGCCAGTACCCAGAGGGGGATAGGTTCACCCCTCCACTTT
TRBV6-2/TRBV6-3	-	-	TRBJ2-7	CASSFRPYEQYF	TGTGCCAGCAGTTTCCGTCCCTACGAGCAGTACTTC
TRBV29-1	TRBD2	-	TRBJ2-1	CSVVAGGYNEQFF	TGCAGCGTTGTAGCGGGAGGTTACAATGAGCAGTTCTTC
TRBV29-1	TRBD2	-	TRBJ2-5	CSVVLAGGPPETQYF	TGCAGCGTTGTACTTGCGGGAGGGCCCCCAGAGACCCAGTACTTC
TRBV29-1	-	-	TRBJ2-3	CSVVGTPDTQYF	TGCAGCGTTGTCGGTACCCCGGATACGCAGTATTTT
TRBV7-2	TRBD2	-	TRBJ2-3	CASSLAGLAGRTDTQYF	TGTGCCAGCAGCTTAGCCGGGCTAGCGGGGCGCACAGATACGCAGTATTTT
TRBV28	TRBD2	-	TRBJ2-1	CASLTSGVYNEQFF	TGTGCCAGCCTTACTAGCGGAGTTTACAATGAGCAGTTCTTC
TRBV7-3	-	-	TRBJ1-1	CASSLAGLGTEAFF	TGTGCCAGCAGCTTAGCAGGGCTCGGCACTGAAGCTTTCTTT
TRBV5-1	TRBD1	-	TRBJ2-7	CASSLGQGFYEQYF	TGCGCCAGCAGCTTGGGACAGGGATTCTACGAGCAGTACTTC
TRBV29-1	-	-	TRBJ1-1	CSGKPGDTEAFF	TGCAGCGGAAAACCAGGGGACACTGAAGCTTTCTTT